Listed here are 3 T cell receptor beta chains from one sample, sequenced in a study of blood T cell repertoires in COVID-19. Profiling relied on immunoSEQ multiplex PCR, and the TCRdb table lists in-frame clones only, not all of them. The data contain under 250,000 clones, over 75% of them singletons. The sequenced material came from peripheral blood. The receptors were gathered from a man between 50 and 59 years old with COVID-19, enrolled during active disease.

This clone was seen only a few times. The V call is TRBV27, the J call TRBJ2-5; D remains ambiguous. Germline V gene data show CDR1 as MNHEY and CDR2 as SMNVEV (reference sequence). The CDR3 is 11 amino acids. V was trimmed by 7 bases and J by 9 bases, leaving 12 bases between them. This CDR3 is CASTNPCAQYF. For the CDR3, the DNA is TGTGCCAGCACTAACCCCTGCGCCCAGTACTTC.

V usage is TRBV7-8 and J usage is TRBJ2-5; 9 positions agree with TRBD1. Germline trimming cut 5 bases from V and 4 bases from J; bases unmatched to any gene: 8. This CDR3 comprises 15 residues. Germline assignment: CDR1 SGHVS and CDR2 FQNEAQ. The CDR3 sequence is CASSTQRTGVETQYF. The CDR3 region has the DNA TGTGCCAGCAGCACACAGAGGACAGGGGTAGAGACCCAGTACTTC. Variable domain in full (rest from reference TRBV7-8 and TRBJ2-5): GAGVSQSPRYKVAKRGQDVALRCDPISGHVSLFWYQQALGQGPEFLTYFQNEAQLDKSGLPSDRFFAERPEGSVSTLKIQRTQQEDSAVYLCASSTQRTGVETQYFGPGTRLLVL.

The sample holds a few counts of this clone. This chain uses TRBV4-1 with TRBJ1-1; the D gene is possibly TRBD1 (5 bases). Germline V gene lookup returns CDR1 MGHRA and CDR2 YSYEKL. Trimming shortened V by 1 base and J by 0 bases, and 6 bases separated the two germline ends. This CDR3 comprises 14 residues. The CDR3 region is CASSQGQLNTEAFF. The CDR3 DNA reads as TGCGCCAGCAGCCAAGGACAGCTGAACACTGAAGCTTTCTTT.